The clone carrying this T cell receptor (beta chain) was observed a handful of times. Its antigen is not identified. This specimen belongs to a study of tumor and adjacent non-tumor tissue in lung cancer. Study-wide results and limits: Shorter survival was associated with higher TCR diversity in tumors.

The template was RNA from unsorted bulk tissue. More than 3 cm separated this lung sample from the edge of the tumor. Newly diagnosed lung cancer patients had thoracic surgery in China, August–late 2014, without prior chemotherapy. TCRbeta libraries were built with three rounds of nested PCR, modified from ARM-PCR. TCRdb re-called the multiplex PCR reads through MiXCR, storing one row per CDR3 protein. This table has 90,000 to 100,000 distinct CDR3 sequences, 75% to 90% appearing once. In germline, CDR1 is SGDLS, CDR2 YYNGEE. The CDR3 runs to 15 residues. Trimming took 0 bases from V and 5 from J, leaving 12 bases between them.

This TCR was sampled from a man aged 55 to 70 with small cell lung cancer. This sequence joins TRBV9 and TRBJ2-1, with a weak D call TRBD2 (6 bases). Input material: distant non-tumor lung tissue. In DNA, the CDR3 is TGTGCCAGCAGCGTAGTGGGGTCGGGGGACAATGAGCAGTTCTTC. Protein: CASSVVGSGDNEQFF.